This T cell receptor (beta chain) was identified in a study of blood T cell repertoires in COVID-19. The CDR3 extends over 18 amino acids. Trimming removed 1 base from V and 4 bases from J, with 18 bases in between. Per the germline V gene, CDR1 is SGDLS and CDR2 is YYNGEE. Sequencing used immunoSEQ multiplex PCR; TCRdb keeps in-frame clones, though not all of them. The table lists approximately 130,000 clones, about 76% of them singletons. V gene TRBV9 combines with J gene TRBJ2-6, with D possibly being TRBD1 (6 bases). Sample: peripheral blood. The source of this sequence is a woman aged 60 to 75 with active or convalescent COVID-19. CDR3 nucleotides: TGTGCCAGCAGCGTATCGAATCCAGGGGCGCGGGGGGCCAACGTCCTGACTTTC. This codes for CASSVSNPGARGANVLTF.